This record looks at one T cell receptor (beta chain) sequence and its context. The data derive from a study of control samples from healthy donors and cancer patients. The length of the CDR3 is 16 residues. The V gene lost 5 bases and the J gene lost 4 bases, with 20 bases spanning the gap. CDR1 is MNHEY and CDR2 is SVGEGT in the germline V gene. Only in-frame clones appear in the TCRdb table, and some are missing; sequencing was by immunoSEQ multiplex PCR. Among about 120,000 clones listed, roughly nine tenths were seen once. The sample consisted of blood. The sequence was obtained from a man aged 45-65 years in good health. The chain links TRBV6-2 or TRBV6-3 to TRBJ1-2, with D maybe TRBD1 (6 bases). The CDR3 bases are TGTGCCAGCAGTGTCGGACAGTTGGGGCATGTCTATGGCTACACCTTC. It is translated as CASSVGQLGHVYGYTF.